This T cell receptor beta chain comes out of a study of blood T cell repertoires in COVID-19. About the research overall: Specimens from acute and convalescent COVID-19 originated in the United States, Italy and Spain. In each case, the material was cDNA or gDNA derived from T cells, B-cell-depleted T cells, or PBMCs.

J was trimmed by 1 base and V by 6 bases; bases with no gene match: 10. The CDR3 has 16 residues. In germline, CDR1 is MNHNY, CDR2 SVGAGI (reference sequence). Authors' analysis steps: Amplified reference gene primers provided the basis for estimating nucleated cell counts. Generated by immunoSEQ multiplex PCR, the TCRdb table keeps only in-frame clones and is missing some. Clone size and V and J calls were adopted from that table, with D and trimming inferred from the DNA. The table lists about 200,000 clones, approximately 90% of them singletons. The sequenced sample was peripheral blood. The source of this sequence is a man between 60 and 75 years old who had recovered from COVID-19. The J gene is TRBJ1-1, the V gene TRBV6-6; 8 positions match TRBD1. The CDR3 region has the DNA TGTGCCAGCAGCTTTCAGGGGGCCGGCGAGAACACTGAAGCTTTCTTT. Amino acids: CASSFQGAGENTEAFF.